In its sample, the clone carrying this TCR beta chain was seen a few times. The sample originates from a study of Ad26.COV2.S vaccination and SARS-CoV-2 variants. Study information: By the intramuscular route, Ad26.COV2.S was given once, or twice 56 days apart.

Clones were read by immunoSEQ multiplex PCR, and TCRdb kept only the in-frame ones, dropping some. The data contain some 340,000 clones, approximately 86% of them singletons. The CDR3 sequence is 16 residues long. Germline V CDR1 and CDR2: SEHNR, FQNEAQ (reference sequence). With 2 bases removed from V and 5 bases from J, the gap between germline ends came to 18 bases. Treatment: 19 received Ad26.COV2.S at low or high dose, single or two shots; about 5 received placebo; per-sample allocation not given. Collection of the samples took place on day 63 after the first injection of vaccine or placebo. An Ad26 vector that expressed Wuhan-strain SARS-CoV-2 spike constituted the vaccine.

This clonotype originated in a person between 18 and 60 years old who received the Ad26.COV2.S COVID-19 vaccine or a placebo. This sample comprised peripheral blood, obtained in a trial of Ad26.COV2.S vaccine versus placebo. The gene calls are TRBV7-9 and TRBJ2-5, with a weak D call TRBD2 (7 bases). This CDR3 reads CASSLSGRGGGETQYF. CDR3 sequence (DNA): TGTGCCAGCAGCTTAAGTGGCAGGGGAGGGGGTGAGACCCAGTACTTC.